This entry is about one TCR beta chain. Germline lookup yields CDR1 SGHTA and CDR2 FQGNSA. V lost 1 base to trimming and J lost 9 bases, with 7 bases between them. This CDR3 contains 12 residues. The record originates from a study of blood T cell repertoires in COVID-19. Generated by immunoSEQ multiplex PCR, the TCRdb table keeps only in-frame clones and is missing some. The sample consists of fewer than 250,000 clones, approximately 90% of them appearing once. The chain has TRBV7-2 and TRBJ2-1; the D is unclear. Sequencing was performed on peripheral blood. The receptor was isolated from a man in his 70s with acute or convalescent COVID-19. In nucleotides, the CDR3 is TGTGCCAGCAGCTTAGATAGTTCTGAGCAGTTCTTC. It codes for CASSLDSSEQFF. Together with reference TRBV7-2 and TRBJ2-1, the CDR3 gives the full variable domain: GAGVSQSPSNKVTEKGKDVELRCDPISGHTALYWYRQSLGQGLEFLIYFQGNSAPDKSGLPSDRFSAERTGGSVSTLTIQRTQQEDSAVYLCASSLDSSEQFFGPGTRLTVL.